This T cell receptor (beta chain) was obtained from a study of Ad26.COV2.S vaccination and SARS-CoV-2 variants. In the study overall: In the COV1001 trial, the donor was in the Ad26.COV2.S arm. Intramuscularly, Ad26.COV2.S was given either once or twice, 56 days apart.

With regard to this clone: Its antigen is unknown.

Points from the study as a whole: Similar non-spike TCR breadth was seen in vaccine and placebo recipients.

Noted treatment: around 19 received Ad26.COV2.S at low or high dose, single or two shots; about 5 received placebo; per-sample allocation not given. Sampling occurred on day 63 after the first vaccine or placebo injection. Assay: immunoSEQ multiplex PCR; the TCRdb copy retains only in-frame clones and omits some. The sample lists about 680,000 clones; about 90% were seen once. Losses at the gene ends were 3 bases for V and 4 bases for J; bases not matched to a gene: 6. Per germline, CDR1 KGHSH and CDR2 LQKENI. This CDR3 spans 16 amino acids. The material was peripheral blood, obtained in a trial of Ad26.COV2.S vaccine versus placebo. V usage is TRBV18 and J usage is TRBJ1-3, with TRBD1 matching over 10 bases. The source of this sequence is a person aged 18-65 years who received the Ad26.COV2.S COVID-19 vaccine or a placebo. The CDR3 DNA reads TGTGCCAGCTCACCGCTAGGGACAGGGGACGGAAACACCATATATTTT. Its translation is CASSPLGTGDGNTIYF.